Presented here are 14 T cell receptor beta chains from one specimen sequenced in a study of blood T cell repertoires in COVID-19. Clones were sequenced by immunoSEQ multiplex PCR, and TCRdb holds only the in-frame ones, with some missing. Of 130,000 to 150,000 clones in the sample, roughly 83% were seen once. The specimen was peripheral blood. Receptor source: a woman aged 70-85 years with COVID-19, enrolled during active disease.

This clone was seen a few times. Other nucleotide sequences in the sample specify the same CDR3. Here the CDR3 DNA reads TGTGCCAGCAGCCAGGGACAGGGTGGTGAAAAACTGTTTTTT. As protein: CASSQGQGGEKLFF. The V call is TRBV7-6, the J call TRBJ1-4, with 9 bases fitting TRBD1. Trimming cost V 5 bases and J 7 bases; bases outside gene matches: 5. The germline CDR1 and CDR2 sequences are SGHVS and FNYEAQ. This CDR3 has 14 residues.

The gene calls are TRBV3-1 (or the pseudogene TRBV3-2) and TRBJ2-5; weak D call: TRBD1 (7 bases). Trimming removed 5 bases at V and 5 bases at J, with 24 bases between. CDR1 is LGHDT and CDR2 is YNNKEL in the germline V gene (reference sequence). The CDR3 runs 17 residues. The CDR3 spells CASSGAGGVGGQETQYF. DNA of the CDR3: TGTGCCAGCAGCGGCGCAGGCGGGGTAGGGGGCCAGGAGACCCAGTACTTC.

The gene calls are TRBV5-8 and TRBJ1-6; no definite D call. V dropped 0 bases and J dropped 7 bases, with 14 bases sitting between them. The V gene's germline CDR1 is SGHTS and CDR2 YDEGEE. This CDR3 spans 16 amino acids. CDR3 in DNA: TGTGCCAGCAGCTTGGGACGCGGAATGATGAATTCACCCCTCCACTTT. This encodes CASSLGRGMMNSPLHF.

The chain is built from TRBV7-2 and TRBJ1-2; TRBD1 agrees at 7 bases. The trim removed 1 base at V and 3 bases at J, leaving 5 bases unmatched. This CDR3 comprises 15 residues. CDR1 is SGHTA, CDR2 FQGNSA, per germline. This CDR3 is CASSLVRGLDYGYTF. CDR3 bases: TGTGCCAGCAGCTTAGTAAGGGGGCTGGACTATGGCTACACCTTC. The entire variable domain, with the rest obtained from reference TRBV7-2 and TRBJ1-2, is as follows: GAGVSQSPSNKVTEKGKDVELRCDPISGHTALYWYRQSLGQGLEFLIYFQGNSAPDKSGLPSDRFSAERTGGSVSTLTIQRTQQEDSAVYLCASSLVRGLDYGYTFGSGTRLTVV.

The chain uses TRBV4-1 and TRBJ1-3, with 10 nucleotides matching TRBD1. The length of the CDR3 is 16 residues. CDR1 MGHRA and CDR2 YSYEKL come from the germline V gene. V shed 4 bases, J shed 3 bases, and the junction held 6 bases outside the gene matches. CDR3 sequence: CASSPRQGAGGNTIYF. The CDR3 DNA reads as TGCGCCAGCAGCCCAAGACAGGGGGCAGGTGGAAACACCATATATTTT.

This CDR3 is CASSLGQGPSDEQYF. In DNA form, the CDR3 reads TGTGCCAGCAGCCTCGGACAGGGCCCCTCGGACGAGCAGTACTTC. The chain employs TRBV3-1 (or the pseudogene TRBV3-2) and TRBJ2-7, with TRBD1 identical over 8 bases. J was trimmed by 5 bases and V by 4 bases; bases with no gene match: 10. CDR1 and CDR2 (germline): LGHDT, YNNKEL (reference sequence). The CDR3 totals 15 residues.

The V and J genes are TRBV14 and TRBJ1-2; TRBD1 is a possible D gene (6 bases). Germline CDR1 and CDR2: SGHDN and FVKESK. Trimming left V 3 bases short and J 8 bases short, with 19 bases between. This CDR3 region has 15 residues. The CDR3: CASSHRTAAFGGYTF. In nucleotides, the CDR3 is TGTGCCAGCAGCCACAGGACAGCCGCGTTCGGCGGCTACACCTTC.

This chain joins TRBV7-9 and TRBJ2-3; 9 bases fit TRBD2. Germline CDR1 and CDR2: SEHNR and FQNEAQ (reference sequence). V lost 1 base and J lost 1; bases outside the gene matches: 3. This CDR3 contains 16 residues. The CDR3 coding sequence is TGTGCCAGCAGCTTAGAGGGCGGGGGGGGCACAGATACGCAGTATTTT. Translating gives CASSLEGGGGTDTQYF.

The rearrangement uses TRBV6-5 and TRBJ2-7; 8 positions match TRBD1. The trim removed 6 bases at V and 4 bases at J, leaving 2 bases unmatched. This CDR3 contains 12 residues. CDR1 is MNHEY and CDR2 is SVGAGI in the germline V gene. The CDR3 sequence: CASSRTGYEQYF. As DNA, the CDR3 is TGTGCCAGCAGCCGGACAGGGTACGAGCAGTACTTC.

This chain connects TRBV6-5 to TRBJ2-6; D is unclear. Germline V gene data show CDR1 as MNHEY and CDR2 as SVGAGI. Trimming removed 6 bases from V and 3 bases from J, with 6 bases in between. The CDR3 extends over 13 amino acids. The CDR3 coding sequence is TGTGCCAGCAGCCCCCTTGGGGCCAACGTCCTGACTTTC. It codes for CASSPLGANVLTF.

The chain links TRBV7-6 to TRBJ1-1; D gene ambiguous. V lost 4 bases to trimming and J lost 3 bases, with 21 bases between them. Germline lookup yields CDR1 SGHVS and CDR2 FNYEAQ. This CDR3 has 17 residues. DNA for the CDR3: TGTGCCAGCAGCTCCCCACTAGGCAGGCTTTTAGACACTGAAGCTTTCTTT. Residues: CASSSPLGRLLDTEAFF.

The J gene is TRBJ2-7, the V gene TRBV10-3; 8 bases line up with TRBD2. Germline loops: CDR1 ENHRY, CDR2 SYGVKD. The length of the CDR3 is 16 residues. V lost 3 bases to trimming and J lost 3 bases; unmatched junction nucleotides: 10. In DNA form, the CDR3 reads TGTGCCATCAGTGACCCTGCTCGTCTAGCGGGCTACGAGCAGTACTTC. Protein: CAISDPARLAGYEQYF.

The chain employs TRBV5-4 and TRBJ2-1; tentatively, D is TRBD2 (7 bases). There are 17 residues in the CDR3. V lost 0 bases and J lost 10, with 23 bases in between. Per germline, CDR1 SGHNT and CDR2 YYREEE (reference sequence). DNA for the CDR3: TGTGCCAGCAGCTTGGTTGGGGGCGCGGGGGCCTTCCGCGAGCAGTTCTTC. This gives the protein CASSLVGGAGAFREQFF.

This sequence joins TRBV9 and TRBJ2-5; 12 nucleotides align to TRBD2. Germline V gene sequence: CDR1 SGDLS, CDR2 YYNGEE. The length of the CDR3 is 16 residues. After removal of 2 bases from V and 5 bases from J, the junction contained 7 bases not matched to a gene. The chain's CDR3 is CASSVTSGGQGETQYF. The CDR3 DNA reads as TGTGCCAGCAGCGTGACTAGCGGGGGCCAAGGGGAGACCCAGTACTTC.